The clone carrying this TCR beta chain has just one count. A read error may account for a junction end that differs from germline. The data stem from a study of response to subunit inactivated influenza vaccine. MiXCR was run by TCRdb on the RT-PCR reads, yielding one entry per CDR3 protein. The sample gives approximately 500,000 distinct CDR3 sequences, 11% to 15% of which show up once; approximately 12% is in the top ten. There are 14 residues in the CDR3. From germline, CDR1 is SNHLY and CDR2 FYNNEI. The gene calls are TRBV2 and TRBJ1-5; D call uncertain. Material: PBMCs from blood, obtained 12 days after vaccination. The sequence came from a man aged 50-60 years who received an inactivated influenza vaccine. The CDR3 nucleotides read TGTGTCAGCAGTGAAGCGACGGGGTATCAGCCCCAGCATTTT. Protein product: CVSSEATGYQPQHF.